This TCR beta chain originates from a study of vaccination effects on CD4 cells after COVID-19. Isolating CD4+ T cells followed 9 to 10 days of culture. Of the BNT162b2 and mRNA-1273 vaccines, participants received two doses of one or the other. Produced via immunoSEQ multiplex PCR; TCRdb's table is partial and in-frame only. The sample shows approximately 9,800 clones, about 75% of them seen only once. In regard to this clone: What it binds is not known.

CDR3 length: 15 residues. With 0 bases clipped from V and 0 bases from J, the junction kept 2 bases outside the gene matches. Germline V gene lookup returns CDR1 SGHRS and CDR2 YFSETQ. Material: CD4+ T cells from PBMCs cultured without peptide, obtained after COVID-19 vaccination. The rearrangement links TRBV5-1 to TRBJ2-7, with TRBD1 matching over 8 bases. The sequence was obtained from a human donor who received a COVID-19 vaccine. CDR3 bases: TGCGCCAGCAGCTTGGGACAGGGGTACTCCTACGAGCAGTACTTC. Translating gives CASSLGQGYSYEQYF.